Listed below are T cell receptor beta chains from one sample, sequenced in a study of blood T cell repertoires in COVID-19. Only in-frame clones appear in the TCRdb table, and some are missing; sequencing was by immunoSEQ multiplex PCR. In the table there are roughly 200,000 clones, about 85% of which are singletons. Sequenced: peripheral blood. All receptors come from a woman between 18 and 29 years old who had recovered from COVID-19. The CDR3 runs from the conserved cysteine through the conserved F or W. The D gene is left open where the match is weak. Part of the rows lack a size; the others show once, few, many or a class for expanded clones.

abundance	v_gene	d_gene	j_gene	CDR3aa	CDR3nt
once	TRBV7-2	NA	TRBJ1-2	CASSSSAAGLNGYTF	TGTGCCAGCAGCTCGAGCGCCGCGGGACTCAATGGCTACACCTTC
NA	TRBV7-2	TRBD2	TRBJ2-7	CASSSSGSFYEQYF	TGTGCCAGCAGCTCTAGCGGGAGCTTTTACGAGCAGTACTTC
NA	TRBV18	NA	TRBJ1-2	CASSPTVQGYGYTF	TGTGCCAGCTCACCTACGGTACAGGGCTATGGCTACACCTTC
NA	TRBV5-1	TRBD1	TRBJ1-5	CASSWGQGDSNQPQHF	TGCGCCAGCAGCTGGGGACAGGGGGATAGCAATCAGCCCCAGCATTTT
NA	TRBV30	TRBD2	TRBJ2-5	CAWIAGEETQYF	TGTGCCTGGATAGCGGGAGAAGAGACCCAGTACTTC
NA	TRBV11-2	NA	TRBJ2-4	CASLPRGPENIQYF	TGTGCCAGCCTACCGCGGGGACCCGAGAACATTCAGTACTTC
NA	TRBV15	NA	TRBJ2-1	CATSRNGTHGGDEQFF	TGTGCCACCAGCAGAAATGGGACTCACGGTGGCGATGAGCAGTTCTTC
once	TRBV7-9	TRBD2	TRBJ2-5	CASRAAPRIAGGLETQYF	TGTGCCAGCAGGGCCGCTCCACGGATAGCGGGAGGGCTGGAGACCCAGTACTTC
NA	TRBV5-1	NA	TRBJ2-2	CASSFERGTSRSGELFF	TGCGCCAGCAGCTTTGAGAGGGGGACCTCGAGGTCCGGGGAGCTGTTTTTT
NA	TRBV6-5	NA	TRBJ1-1	CASGRGGPTPTRAFF	TGTGCCAGCGGGAGGGGGGGCCCAACGCCCACGAGAGCTTTCTTT
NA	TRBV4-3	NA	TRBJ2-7	CASSQEGPGRPYEQYF	TGCGCCAGCAGCCAAGAAGGGCCAGGGAGGCCTTACGAGCAGTACTTC
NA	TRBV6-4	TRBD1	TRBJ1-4	CASSDSSGGGEKLFF	TGTGCCAGCAGTGACAGTTCAGGGGGTGGAGAAAAACTGTTTTTT
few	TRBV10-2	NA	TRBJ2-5	CASSEWTDQETQYF	TGCGCCAGCAGTGAGTGGACAGACCAAGAGACCCAGTACTTC
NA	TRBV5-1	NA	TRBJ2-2	CASAGVGELFF	TGCGCCAGTGCCGGTGTCGGGGAGCTGTTTTTT
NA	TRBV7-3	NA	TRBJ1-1	CASSPAGRGTEAFF	TGTGCCAGCAGCCCGGCCGGTCGGGGAACTGAAGCTTTCTTT
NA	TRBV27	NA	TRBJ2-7	CASSLSEAGAPYEQYF	TGTGCCAGCAGTTTATCGGAGGCAGGAGCCCCCTACGAGCAGTACTTC
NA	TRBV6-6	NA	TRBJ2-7	CASSNRDTTYEQYF	TGTGCCAGCAGTAACCGGGACACCACCTACGAGCAGTACTTC
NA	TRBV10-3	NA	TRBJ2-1	CAISEGGDPYNEQFF	TGTGCCATCAGTGAAGGGGGGGACCCCTACAATGAGCAGTTCTTC
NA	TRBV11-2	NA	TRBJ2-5	CASSSRGGHQETQYF	TGTGCCAGCAGCTCGCGAGGAGGCCACCAAGAGACCCAGTACTTC
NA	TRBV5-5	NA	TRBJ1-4	CASSLAMAGVEKLFF	TGTGCCAGCAGCTTGGCAATGGCAGGGGTTGAAAAACTGTTTTTT
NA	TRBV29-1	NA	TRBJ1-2	CSAFDRAGYTF	TGCAGCGCTTTTGACAGAGCTGGCTACACCTTC
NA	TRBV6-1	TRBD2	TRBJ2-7	CASSERGAYEQYF	TGTGCCAGCAGTGAACGGGGGGCCTACGAGCAGTACTTC
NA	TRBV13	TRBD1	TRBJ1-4	CASSARGTGEEKLFF	TGTGCCAGCAGCGCCCGAGGGACAGGGGAAGAAAAACTGTTTTTT
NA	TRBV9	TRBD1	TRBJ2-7	CASSAGQAVYEQYF	TGTGCCAGCAGCGCGGGACAGGCCGTATACGAGCAGTACTTC
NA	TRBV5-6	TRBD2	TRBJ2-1	CASKSSGTSGANEQFF	TGTGCCAGCAAGTCGAGTGGGACTAGCGGGGCGAATGAGCAGTTCTTC
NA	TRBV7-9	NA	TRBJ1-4	CASSLDGMVEEKLFF	TGTGCCAGCAGCTTAGACGGGATGGTGGAGGAAAAACTGTTTTTT
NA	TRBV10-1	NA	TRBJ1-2	CAGTLYGYTF	TGCGCCGGCACCCTCTATGGCTACACCTTC
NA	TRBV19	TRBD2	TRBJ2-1	CASSIVSTSGHNEQFF	TGTGCCAGTAGTATAGTTAGTACTAGCGGTCACAATGAGCAGTTCTTC
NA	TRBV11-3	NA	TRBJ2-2	CASSFSGTTTGELFF	TGTGCCAGCAGCTTTTCCGGGACAACCACCGGGGAGCTGTTTTTT
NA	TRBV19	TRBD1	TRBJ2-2	CASTVTGGDTGELFF	TGTGCCAGTACCGTTACAGGGGGCGATACCGGGGAGCTGTTTTTT
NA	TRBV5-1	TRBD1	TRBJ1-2	CASSRRNPLRGQGVLANRGYGYTF	TGCGCCAGCAGTCGGCGCAATCCTTTACGGGGACAGGGAGTTTTGGCGAATAGAGGCTATGGCTACACCTTC
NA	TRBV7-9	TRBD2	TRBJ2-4	CASSFPTSGKNIQYF	TGTGCCAGCAGCTTTCCGACTAGCGGAAAAAACATTCAGTACTTC
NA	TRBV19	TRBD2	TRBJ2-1	CASTTAGGRGNEQFF	TGTGCCAGTACAACAGCGGGAGGTCGGGGCAATGAGCAGTTCTTC
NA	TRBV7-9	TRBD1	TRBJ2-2	CASSLKTGAVTGELFF	TGTGCCAGCAGCCTGAAGACAGGGGCAGTGACCGGGGAGCTGTTTTTT
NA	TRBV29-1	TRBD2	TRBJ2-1	CSVASGVNIIQFF	TGCAGCGTGGCTAGCGGGGTCAACATCATCCAGTTCTTC
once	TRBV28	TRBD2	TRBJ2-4	CASSRGLAGATLGNIQYF	TGTGCCAGCAGCCGCGGACTAGCGGGAGCAACTCTGGGAAACATTCAGTACTTC
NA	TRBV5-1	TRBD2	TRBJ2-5	CASNLWGGSETQYF	TGCGCCAGCAACCTATGGGGCGGGAGCGAGACCCAGTACTTC
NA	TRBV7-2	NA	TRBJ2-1	CASSRSLHEQFF	TGTGCCAGCAGCCGGAGCCTCCATGAGCAGTTCTTC
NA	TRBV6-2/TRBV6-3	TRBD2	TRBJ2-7	CASSRTGLAGFEQYF	TGTGCCAGCAGCCGAACCGGACTAGCGGGGTTCGAGCAGTACTTC
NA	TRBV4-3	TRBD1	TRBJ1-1	CAIMDRPTGNTEAFF	TGCGCCATCATGGACAGGCCGACCGGGAACACTGAAGCTTTCTTT
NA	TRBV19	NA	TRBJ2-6	CASSIEGSGLSGANVLTF	TGTGCCAGTAGTATAGAAGGGTCAGGGCTCTCTGGGGCCAACGTCCTGACTTTC
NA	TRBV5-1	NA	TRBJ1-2	CASSSDLAQKNSNYGYTF	TGCGCCAGCAGCTCTGACTTGGCTCAGAAAAACTCTAACTATGGCTACACCTTC
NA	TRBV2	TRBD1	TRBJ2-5	CASSRGGQGHF	TGTGCCAGCAGCAGAGGGGGCCAGGGGCACTTC
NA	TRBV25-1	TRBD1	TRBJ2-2	CASSGGQGPTGELFF	TGTGCCAGCAGTGGTGGACAGGGTCCCACCGGGGAGCTGTTTTTT
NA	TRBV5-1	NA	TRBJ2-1	CASSLASLASAYNEQFF	TGCGCCAGCAGCTTGGCGTCCTTGGCTAGCGCATACAATGAGCAGTTCTTC
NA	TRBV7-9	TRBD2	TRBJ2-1	CASSLGGREVNEQFF	TGTGCCAGCAGCTTAGGAGGCCGGGAGGTCAATGAGCAGTTCTTC